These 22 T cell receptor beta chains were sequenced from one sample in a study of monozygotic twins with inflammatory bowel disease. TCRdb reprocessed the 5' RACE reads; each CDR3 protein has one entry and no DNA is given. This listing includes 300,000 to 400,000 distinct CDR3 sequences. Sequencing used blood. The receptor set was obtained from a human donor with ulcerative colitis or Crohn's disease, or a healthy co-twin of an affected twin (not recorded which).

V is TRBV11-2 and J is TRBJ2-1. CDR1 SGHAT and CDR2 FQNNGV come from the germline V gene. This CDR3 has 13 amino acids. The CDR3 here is CASSLDFNNEQFF.

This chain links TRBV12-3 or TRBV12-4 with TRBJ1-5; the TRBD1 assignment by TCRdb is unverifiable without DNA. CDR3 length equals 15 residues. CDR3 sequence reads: CASSPGQGSSQPQHF.

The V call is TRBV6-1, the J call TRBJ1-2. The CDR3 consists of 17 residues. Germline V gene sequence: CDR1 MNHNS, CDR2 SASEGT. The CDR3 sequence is CASSEAGRIRYPYGYTF.

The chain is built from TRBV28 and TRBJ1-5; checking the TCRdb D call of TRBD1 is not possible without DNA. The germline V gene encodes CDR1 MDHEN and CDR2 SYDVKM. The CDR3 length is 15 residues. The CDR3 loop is CASNSLQGMYQPQHF. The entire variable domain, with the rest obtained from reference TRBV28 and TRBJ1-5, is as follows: DVKVTQSSRYLVKRTGEKVFLECVQDMDHENMFWYRQDPGLGLRLIYFSYDVKMKEKGDIPEGYSVSREKKERFSLILESASTNQTSMYLCASNSLQGMYQPQHFGDGTRLSIL.

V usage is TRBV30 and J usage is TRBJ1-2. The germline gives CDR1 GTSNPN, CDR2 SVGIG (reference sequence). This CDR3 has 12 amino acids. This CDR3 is CALKWGNYGYTF.

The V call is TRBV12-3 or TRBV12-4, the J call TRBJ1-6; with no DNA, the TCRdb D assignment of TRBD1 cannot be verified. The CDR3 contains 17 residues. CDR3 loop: CASSFFLDSVTHSPLHF.

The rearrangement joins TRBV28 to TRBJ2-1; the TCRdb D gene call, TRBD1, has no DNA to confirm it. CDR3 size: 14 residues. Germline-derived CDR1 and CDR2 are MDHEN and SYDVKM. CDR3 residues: CASRPPGGNNEQFF.

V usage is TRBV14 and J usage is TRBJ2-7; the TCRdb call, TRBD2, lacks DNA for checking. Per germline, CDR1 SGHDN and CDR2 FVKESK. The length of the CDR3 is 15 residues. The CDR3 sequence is CASSLRGTRAYEQYF.

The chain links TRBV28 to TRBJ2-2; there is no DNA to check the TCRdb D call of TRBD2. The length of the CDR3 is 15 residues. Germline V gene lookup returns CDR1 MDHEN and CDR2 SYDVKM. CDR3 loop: CASSFSGRVHGELFF. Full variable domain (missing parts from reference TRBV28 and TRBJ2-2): DVKVTQSSRYLVKRTGEKVFLECVQDMDHENMFWYRQDPGLGLRLIYFSYDVKMKEKGDIPEGYSVSREKKERFSLILESASTNQTSMYLCASSFSGRVHGELFFGEGSRLTVL.

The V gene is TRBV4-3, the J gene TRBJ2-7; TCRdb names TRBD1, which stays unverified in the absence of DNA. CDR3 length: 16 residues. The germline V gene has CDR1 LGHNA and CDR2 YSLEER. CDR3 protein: CASSQEAGQGVYEQYF.

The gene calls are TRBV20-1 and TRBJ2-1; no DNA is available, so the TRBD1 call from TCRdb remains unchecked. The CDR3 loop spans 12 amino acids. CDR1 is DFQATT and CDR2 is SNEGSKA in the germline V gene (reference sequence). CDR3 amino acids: CSASTVGNEQFF.

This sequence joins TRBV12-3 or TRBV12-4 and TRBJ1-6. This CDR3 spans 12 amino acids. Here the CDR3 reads CASSFGKSPLHF.

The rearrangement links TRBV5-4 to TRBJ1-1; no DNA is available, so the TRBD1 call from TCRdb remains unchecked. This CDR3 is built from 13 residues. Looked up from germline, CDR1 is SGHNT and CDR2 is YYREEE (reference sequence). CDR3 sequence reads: CASSLGNRAEAFF.

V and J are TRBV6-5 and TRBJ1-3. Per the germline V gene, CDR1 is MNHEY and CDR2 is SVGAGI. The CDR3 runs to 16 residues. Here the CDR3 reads CASSYGHGTSGNTIYF.

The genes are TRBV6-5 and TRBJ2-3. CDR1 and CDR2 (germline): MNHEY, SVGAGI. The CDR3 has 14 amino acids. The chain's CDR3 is CASSYVGSADTQYF.

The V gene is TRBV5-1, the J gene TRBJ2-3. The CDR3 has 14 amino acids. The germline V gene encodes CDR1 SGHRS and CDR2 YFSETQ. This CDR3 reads CASSLSGPGDTQYF.

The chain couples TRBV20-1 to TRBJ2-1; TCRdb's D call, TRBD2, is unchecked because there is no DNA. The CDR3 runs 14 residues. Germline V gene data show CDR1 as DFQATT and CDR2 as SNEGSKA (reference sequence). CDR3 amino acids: CSAPKAGAYNEQFF.

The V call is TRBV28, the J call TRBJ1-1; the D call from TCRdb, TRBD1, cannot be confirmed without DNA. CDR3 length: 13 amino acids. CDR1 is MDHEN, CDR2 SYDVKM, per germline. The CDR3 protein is CASIYQGRSEAFF.

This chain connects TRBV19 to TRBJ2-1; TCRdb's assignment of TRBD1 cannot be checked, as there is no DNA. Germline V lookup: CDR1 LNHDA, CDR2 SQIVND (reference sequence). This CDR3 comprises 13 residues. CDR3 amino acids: CASSIDGGNEQFF.

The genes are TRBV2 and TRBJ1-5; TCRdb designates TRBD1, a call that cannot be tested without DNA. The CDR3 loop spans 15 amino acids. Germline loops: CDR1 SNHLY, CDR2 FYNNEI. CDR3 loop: CASSQGQLNDQPQHF. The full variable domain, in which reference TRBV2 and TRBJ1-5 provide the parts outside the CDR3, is EPEVTQTPSHQVTQMGQEVILRCVPISNHLYFYWYRQILGQKVEFLVSFYNNEISEKSEIFDDQFSVERPDGSNFTLKIRSTKLEDSAMYFCASSQGQLNDQPQHFGDGTRLSIL.

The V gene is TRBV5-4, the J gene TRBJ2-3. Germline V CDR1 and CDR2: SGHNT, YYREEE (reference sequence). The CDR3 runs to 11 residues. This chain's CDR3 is CASTILDTQYF. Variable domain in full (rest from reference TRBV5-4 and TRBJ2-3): ETGVTQSPTHLIKTRGQQVTLRCSSQSGHNTVSWYQQALGQGPQFIFQYYREEENGRGNFPPRFSGLQFPNYSSELNVNALELDDSALYLCASTILDTQYFGPGTRLTVL.

CDR3 amino acids: CASSLEAATNEKLFF. This chain connects TRBV5-1 to TRBJ1-4. The CDR3 spans 15 residues. Germline CDR1 and CDR2: SGHRS and YFSETQ.